Listed below are T cell receptor beta chains from one sample, sequenced in a study of somatic mutations in cytotoxic T cells in rheumatoid arthritis. The data were produced by immunoSEQ multiplex PCR, yet TCRdb's version contains in-frame clones alone and is incomplete. Found here are about 20,000 clones, around 84% of them singletons; the top ten hold about 20%. The source material was CD8+ T cells sorted from blood. The receptors were gathered from a woman between 50 and 59 years old in good health. Each CDR3 is given with its conserved first and last residue. D genes are given only for firm matches. For some rows the clone size is stated as once, few or many, or as a class when expanded; others skip it.

V gene: TRBV9
J gene: TRBJ2-2
D gene: TRBD2
clone size: -
CDR3 DNA: TGTGCCAGCAGCGTAGCTGGGCTAGCGGGGGGGCAGGGCACCGGGGAGCTGTTTTTT
CDR3 protein: CASSVAGLAGGQGTGELFF

V gene: TRBV6-5
J gene: TRBJ2-1
D gene: -
clone size: -
CDR3 DNA: TGTGCCAGCGCAGGGGACCTCTACAATGAGCAGTTCTTC
CDR3 protein: CASAGDLYNEQFF

V gene: TRBV5-1
J gene: TRBJ2-1
D gene: -
clone size: -
CDR3 DNA: TGCGCCAGCAGCTCGGGGACGGACATCCTTGAGCAGTTCTTC
CDR3 protein: CASSSGTDILEQFF

V gene: TRBV11-2
J gene: TRBJ1-4
D gene: -
clone size: once
CDR3 DNA: TGTGCCAGCAGCTTAGCCCCCTGGGGGAATGAAAAACTGTTTTTT
CDR3 protein: CASSLAPWGNEKLFF

V gene: TRBV4-1
J gene: TRBJ2-2
D gene: TRBD1
clone size: -
CDR3 DNA: TGCGCCAGCAGCCAAGAATGGGACAGCAGCCCCGGGGAGCTGTTTTTT
CDR3 protein: CASSQEWDSSPGELFF

V gene: TRBV28
J gene: TRBJ2-1
D gene: TRBD1
clone size: -
CDR3 DNA: TGTGCCAGCAGTACCACCGGGACAGGGGACAATGAGCAGTTCTTC
CDR3 protein: CASSTTGTGDNEQFF

V gene: TRBV6-1
J gene: TRBJ2-1
D gene: -
clone size: -
CDR3 DNA: TGTGCCAGCAGTGAATCCATTTTCGATGAGCAGTTCTTC
CDR3 protein: CASSESIFDEQFF

V gene: TRBV10-3
J gene: TRBJ2-5
D gene: TRBD2
clone size: -
CDR3 DNA: TGTGCCATCAGCGTCGGTGGGGGGGGTAACCAAGAGACCCAGTACTTC
CDR3 protein: CAISVGGGGNQETQYF

V gene: TRBV6-1
J gene: TRBJ2-5
D gene: -
clone size: -
CDR3 DNA: TGTGCCAGCAGTGAAGTAAAGAATAGGGAGACCCAGTACTTC
CDR3 protein: CASSEVKNRETQYF

V gene: TRBV6-1
J gene: TRBJ2-5
D gene: -
clone size: -
CDR3 DNA: TGTGCCAGCAGTGAAGCAGGAGGACAGCAAGAGACCCAGTACTTC
CDR3 protein: CASSEAGGQQETQYF

V gene: TRBV5-1
J gene: TRBJ2-3
D gene: -
clone size: -
CDR3 DNA: TGCGCCAGCAGCGTGGACTCTCCGGGCCCAGATACGCAGTATTTT
CDR3 protein: CASSVDSPGPDTQYF

V gene: TRBV21-1
J gene: TRBJ1-2
D gene: -
clone size: -
CDR3 DNA: TGTGCCAGCAGCAAAGGAGGGGGTGTGGGCTATGGCTACACCTTC
CDR3 protein: CASSKGGGVGYGYTF

V gene: TRBV27
J gene: TRBJ1-1
D gene: -
clone size: -
CDR3 DNA: TGTGCCAGCAAGATTGGGGCAGCCAACACTGAAGCTTTCTTT
CDR3 protein: CASKIGAANTEAFF

V gene: TRBV4-1
J gene: TRBJ2-7
D gene: -
clone size: -
CDR3 DNA: TGCGCCAGCAGCCAAGCGGCGGGGACCCACGAGCAGTACTTC
CDR3 protein: CASSQAAGTHEQYF

V gene: TRBV7-2
J gene: TRBJ2-1
D gene: TRBD2
clone size: large
CDR3 DNA: TGTGCCAGCAGCCCGACTAGCGGGGGGGCCGTAAGGGAGCAGTTCTTC
CDR3 protein: CASSPTSGGAVREQFF

V gene: TRBV7-6
J gene: TRBJ2-2
D gene: -
clone size: -
CDR3 DNA: TGTGCCAGCAGCTTATCCGGGGAGCTGTTTTTT
CDR3 protein: CASSLSGELFF

V gene: TRBV6-4
J gene: TRBJ2-2
D gene: -
clone size: -
CDR3 DNA: TGTGCCAGCAGTGCCGCCGGCACCGGGGAGCTGTTTTTT
CDR3 protein: CASSAAGTGELFF

V gene: TRBV6-5
J gene: TRBJ1-2
D gene: -
clone size: few
CDR3 DNA: TGTGCCAGCAGTTACCTACAGGGTACGAATGGCTACACCTTC
CDR3 protein: CASSYLQGTNGYTF

V gene: TRBV28
J gene: TRBJ2-1
D gene: -
clone size: -
CDR3 DNA: TGTGCCAGCAGTTTAAGCCTACCTAGCAGGCACAATGAGCAGTTCTTC
CDR3 protein: CASSLSLPSRHNEQFF

V gene: TRBV4-1
J gene: TRBJ2-1
D gene: -
clone size: once
CDR3 DNA: TGCGCCAGCAGCCAAGAAAGGGACTACAATGAGCAGTTCTTC
CDR3 protein: CASSQERDYNEQFF

V gene: TRBV6-5
J gene: TRBJ2-5
D gene: TRBD2
clone size: -
CDR3 DNA: TGTGCCAGCAGTTACTTCCGCGGGGGGGCCCAAGAGACCCAGTACTTC
CDR3 protein: CASSYFRGGAQETQYF

V gene: TRBV21-1
J gene: TRBJ1-1
D gene: -
clone size: -
CDR3 DNA: TGTGCCAGCAGCAATCCCCCCAGGGGGCGTCCCATGAACACTGAAGCTTTCTTT
CDR3 protein: CASSNPPRGRPMNTEAFF

V gene: TRBV6-5
J gene: TRBJ1-2
D gene: TRBD1
clone size: -
CDR3 DNA: TGTGCCAGCAGCCCCTTACAGGGGGCGGATGGCTACACCTTC
CDR3 protein: CASSPLQGADGYTF

V gene: TRBV2
J gene: TRBJ2-3
D gene: TRBD1
clone size: -
CDR3 DNA: TGTGCCAGCAGTGCATACGGACAGGGCGCCCTCCCTGCGCAGTATTTT
CDR3 protein: CASSAYGQGALPAQYF

V gene: TRBV2
J gene: TRBJ1-2
D gene: -
clone size: -
CDR3 DNA: TGTGCCACTACACCGGGACTTTATGGCTACACCTTC
CDR3 protein: CATTPGLYGYTF

V gene: TRBV5-5
J gene: TRBJ1-5
D gene: -
clone size: -
CDR3 DNA: TGTGCCAGCAGCCTGTCGGACGGAAATCAGCCCCAGCATTTT
CDR3 protein: CASSLSDGNQPQHF

V gene: TRBV5-4
J gene: TRBJ1-1
D gene: -
clone size: -
CDR3 DNA: TGTGCCAGCAGCCCGTGGGGGGTGAAGAACACTGAAGCTTTCTTT
CDR3 protein: CASSPWGVKNTEAFF

V gene: TRBV6-1
J gene: TRBJ2-5
D gene: TRBD1
clone size: -
CDR3 DNA: TGTGCCAGCAGCGCGCAGGGGGAAGAGACCCAGTACTTC
CDR3 protein: CASSAQGEETQYF

V gene: TRBV5-1
J gene: TRBJ2-7
D gene: TRBD1
clone size: -
CDR3 DNA: TGCGCCAGCAGCTGGGACAGGGGCTCCTACGAGCAGTACTTC
CDR3 protein: CASSWDRGSYEQYF

V gene: TRBV30
J gene: TRBJ1-1
D gene: TRBD1
clone size: once
CDR3 DNA: TGTGCCTGGGACAGGGGGCCGGACACTGAAGCTTTCTTT
CDR3 protein: CAWDRGPDTEAFF

V gene: TRBV4-1
J gene: TRBJ2-2
D gene: -
clone size: -
CDR3 DNA: TGCGCCAGCAGCCCTATAATTAGCGTGCCGGGAACCACCGGGGAGCTGTTTTTT
CDR3 protein: CASSPIISVPGTTGELFF

V gene: TRBV9
J gene: TRBJ1-1
D gene: TRBD1
clone size: -
CDR3 DNA: TGTGCCAGCAGCACTGACAGGGAAACCCATTTTAGGACTGAAGCTTTCTTT
CDR3 protein: CASSTDRETHFRTEAFF

V gene: TRBV9
J gene: TRBJ1-4
D gene: TRBD1
clone size: -
CDR3 DNA: TGTGCCAGCAGCGTAGAGGGACAGGCCCCCTTTAATGAAAAACTGTTTTTT
CDR3 protein: CASSVEGQAPFNEKLFF

V gene: TRBV14
J gene: TRBJ2-5
D gene: -
clone size: -
CDR3 DNA: TGTGCCAGCAGCCAAGATCTTCCCACGCCCCAAGAGACCCAGTACTTC
CDR3 protein: CASSQDLPTPQETQYF

V gene: TRBV9
J gene: TRBJ1-2
D gene: -
clone size: once
CDR3 DNA: TGTGCCAGCAGCGAGCCGACAGACAGTGCCTATGGCTACACCTTC
CDR3 protein: CASSEPTDSAYGYTF

V gene: TRBV27
J gene: TRBJ1-3
D gene: -
clone size: -
CDR3 DNA: TGTGCCAGCAGTTTCGTCTCTGGAAACACCATATATTTT
CDR3 protein: CASSFVSGNTIYF

V gene: TRBV7-8
J gene: TRBJ2-3
D gene: -
clone size: -
CDR3 DNA: TGTGCCAGCAGCTTATTAACGGGGGCGGATACGCAGTATTTT
CDR3 protein: CASSLLTGADTQYF

V gene: TRBV9
J gene: TRBJ1-6
D gene: -
clone size: -
CDR3 DNA: TGTGCCAGCAGCGTAGAAAACCTGGGAGACCCCCTCCACTTT
CDR3 protein: CASSVENLGDPLHF

V gene: TRBV6-5
J gene: TRBJ2-1
D gene: TRBD2
clone size: few
CDR3 DNA: TGTGCCAGCAGCACGGGGGGAGTCAATGAGCAGTTCTTC
CDR3 protein: CASSTGGVNEQFF

V gene: TRBV4-3
J gene: TRBJ2-1
D gene: -
clone size: -
CDR3 DNA: TGCGCCAGCAGCCAAGATATGAGGGGTAACAATGAGCAGTTCTTC
CDR3 protein: CASSQDMRGNNEQFF

V gene: TRBV9
J gene: TRBJ1-2
D gene: TRBD1
clone size: -
CDR3 DNA: TGTGCCAGCAGCCGAGGACAGGATCTAAACTATGGCTACACCTTC
CDR3 protein: CASSRGQDLNYGYTF

V gene: TRBV9
J gene: TRBJ1-4
D gene: TRBD1
clone size: -
CDR3 DNA: TGTGCCAGCAGCCACCCTCGGGACAGGGGAGAAGCTGAAAAACTGTTTTTT
CDR3 protein: CASSHPRDRGEAEKLFF

V gene: TRBV11-2
J gene: TRBJ2-1
D gene: -
clone size: -
CDR3 DNA: TGTGCCAGCAGCTTGGGTCTACACGAGCAGTTCTTC
CDR3 protein: CASSLGLHEQFF

V gene: TRBV29-1
J gene: TRBJ2-1
D gene: -
clone size: -
CDR3 DNA: TGCAGCTCTAAAGCCGGGGACAATGAGCAGTTCTTC
CDR3 protein: CSSKAGDNEQFF

V gene: TRBV27
J gene: TRBJ2-1
D gene: TRBD2
clone size: -
CDR3 DNA: TGTGCCAGCAGTCCCATCGCCCAAGCGGGGGGGGTCTTCAATGAGCAGTTCTTC
CDR3 protein: CASSPIAQAGGVFNEQFF

V gene: TRBV19
J gene: TRBJ1-1
D gene: -
clone size: few
CDR3 DNA: TGTGCCAGTACCCGACCTGGGACGAACACTGAAGCTTTCTTT
CDR3 protein: CASTRPGTNTEAFF

V gene: TRBV9
J gene: TRBJ2-7
D gene: -
clone size: once
CDR3 DNA: TGTGCCAGCAGCGAGTGGCTAGACTCCTACGAGCAGTACTTC
CDR3 protein: CASSEWLDSYEQYF

V gene: TRBV5-5
J gene: TRBJ2-7
D gene: -
clone size: -
CDR3 DNA: TGTGCCAGCAGCCCTCGACACCTTTATCCCGGGCAGTACTTC
CDR3 protein: CASSPRHLYPGQYF

V gene: TRBV14
J gene: TRBJ2-3
D gene: TRBD2
clone size: -
CDR3 DNA: TGTGCCAGCAGCCAAGCCGTCCCCAGGACTAGCGGGGGGTCCGATACGCAGTATTTT
CDR3 protein: CASSQAVPRTSGGSDTQYF

V gene: TRBV6-1
J gene: TRBJ2-1
D gene: TRBD2
clone size: -
CDR3 DNA: TGTGCCAGCAGCTACGGGACTAATAATGAGCAGTTCTTC
CDR3 protein: CASSYGTNNEQFF

V gene: TRBV4-2
J gene: TRBJ1-6
D gene: -
clone size: -
CDR3 DNA: TGTGCCAGCAGCTCCGCGTTGGGGACTAATTCACCCCTCCACTTT
CDR3 protein: CASSSALGTNSPLHF

V gene: TRBV6-4
J gene: TRBJ1-5
D gene: -
clone size: few
CDR3 DNA: TGTGCCAGCAGTGACTCAATCGAGGGGAATCAGCCCCAGCATTTT
CDR3 protein: CASSDSIEGNQPQHF

V gene: TRBV7-6
J gene: TRBJ2-5
D gene: TRBD2
clone size: -
CDR3 DNA: TGTGCCAGCAGCTTAGGGGTAGCGGGGAACCAAGAGACCCAGTACTTC
CDR3 protein: CASSLGVAGNQETQYF

V gene: TRBV6-1
J gene: TRBJ1-3
D gene: -
clone size: -
CDR3 DNA: TGTGCCAGCAGTGAAATGAAAGAATACTCTGGAAACACCATATATTTT
CDR3 protein: CASSEMKEYSGNTIYF

V gene: TRBV19
J gene: TRBJ1-1
D gene: TRBD1
clone size: -
CDR3 DNA: TGTGCCAGTAGTCTTCGACAGGGTCCAGGTGAAGCTTTCTTT
CDR3 protein: CASSLRQGPGEAFF

V gene: TRBV4-3
J gene: TRBJ2-2
D gene: -
clone size: -
CDR3 DNA: TGCGCCAGCAGCCAATACCCAGACAACACCGGGGAGCTGTTTTTT
CDR3 protein: CASSQYPDNTGELFF